Below, 29 T cell receptor beta chains from the same sample are listed, as sequenced in a study of control samples from healthy donors and cancer patients. Repertoires were generated with immunoSEQ multiplex PCR, while TCRdb's copy carries only in-frame clones and drops some. The profile covers under 200,000 clones, with around 93% appearing a single time and about 4% taken by the ten largest. Sequences were obtained from blood. Source of these receptors: a woman aged 55-70 years in good health.

The chain links TRBV20-1 to TRBJ2-1; 9 nucleotides match TRBD2. Trimming cost V 3 bases and J 6 bases; bases outside gene matches: 12. Germline CDR1 is DFQATT and CDR2 is SNEGSKA (reference sequence). This CDR3 has 16 amino acids. CDR3 DNA sequence: TGCAGTGCTAGTTCGGGGGGCTCTAGCGGGGTCAATGAGCAGTTCTTC. Its protein is CSASSGGSSGVNEQFF.

Of note for this clone: Relative to the germline gene, one junction end is altered; a read error may explain this. The chain combines TRBV25-1 with TRBJ2-4, with D possibly TRBD1 on 6 matching bases. Germline V gene data show CDR1 as MGHDK and CDR2 as SYGVNS. The CDR3 covers 15 residues. The DNA of the CDR3 is TGTGCCAGCAGTGACCCAAGGACAGCCGAAAACATTCAGTACTTC. Its translation: CASSDPRTAENIQYF.

This clone has more than one count but fewer than ten. The chain combines TRBV19 with TRBJ1-5; D is possibly TRBD1 (5 bases). The CDR3 is made up of 15 amino acids. Trimming pared 3 bases from V and 0 bases from J, leaving 9 bases between. Germline lookup yields CDR1 LNHDA and CDR2 SQIVND (reference sequence). The CDR3 nucleotides are TGTGCCAGTAGTATGGCGGGGCCTAGCAATCAGCCCCAGCATTTT. It yields the protein CASSMAGPSNQPQHF.

CDR3 in amino acids: CASSERGSRIEQFF. CDR3 in DNA: TGTGCCAGCAGTGAAAGAGGTAGTCGGATTGAGCAGTTCTTC. This chain joins TRBV2 and TRBJ2-1; D gene unclear. V was clipped by 2 bases and J by 9 bases, with 14 bases between them. The germline CDR1 and CDR2 sequences are SNHLY and FYNNEI. The CDR3 sequence is 14 residues long.

The CDR3 nucleotides are TGTGCCAGCAGCGTGGGGGGGATGGTGCAAGAGACCCAGTACTTC. Translation gives CASSVGGMVQETQYF. The chain employs TRBV9 and TRBJ2-5; 7 nucleotides line up with TRBD2. Per germline, CDR1 SGDLS and CDR2 YYNGEE. There are 15 residues in the CDR3. Trimming cost V 2 bases and J 2 bases; bases outside gene matches: 6.

The chain employs TRBV4-3 and TRBJ2-1, with 7 positions matching TRBD2. The germline V gene has CDR1 LGHNA and CDR2 YSLEER. This CDR3 has 16 amino acids. After removal of 1 base from V and 5 bases from J, the junction contained 8 bases not matched to a gene. The CDR3 coding sequence is TGCGCCAGCAGCCAAGGAGAGACTAGCAACCACAATGAGCAGTTCTTC. This sequence encodes CASSQGETSNHNEQFF.

This clone was detected only once. The V call is TRBV3-1 (or the pseudogene TRBV3-2), the J call TRBJ2-1; no definite D call. Germline CDR1 reads LGHDT; CDR2 reads YNNKEL (reference sequence). V was shortened by 2 bases and J by 6 bases, with 8 bases between the two germline ends. The CDR3 consists of 13 residues. The CDR3 here is CASSQPDVNEQFF. CDR3 DNA: TGTGCCAGCAGCCAACCGGACGTCAATGAGCAGTTCTTC.

The V and J genes are TRBV2 and TRBJ2-3; D call uncertain. V lost 8 bases and J 2 bases, leaving 14 bases between the germline ends. Germline V gives CDR1 SNHLY, CDR2 FYNNEI. This CDR3 comprises 14 residues. The CDR3 DNA reads TGTGCCAGCGTGACAAACCGATTCACAGATACGCAGTATTTT. Amino acid sequence: CASVTNRFTDTQYF.

The chain recombines TRBV9 with TRBJ2-1, with 15 bases matching TRBD2. V was clipped by 3 bases and J by 8 bases; unmatched bases: 3. CDR1 SGDLS and CDR2 YYNGEE come from the germline V gene. The CDR3 contains 15 residues. CDR3 sequence (DNA): TGTGCCAGCAGCGCGGGACTAGCGGGGGGATATGAGCAGTTCTTC. It codes for CASSAGLAGGYEQFF.

The rearrangement uses TRBV19 and TRBJ1-2; perhaps TRBD1 as D (6 bases). This CDR3 is 14 amino acids long. The germline V gene has CDR1 LNHDA and CDR2 SQIVND (reference sequence). Trimming pared 4 bases from V and 4 bases from J, leaving 13 bases between. CDR3 sequence (DNA): TGTGCCAGTAGTAGAGGACAGTCCGGCTATGGCTACACCTTC. Protein product: CASSRGQSGYGYTF.

This chain joins TRBV9 and TRBJ1-4; D ambiguous. CDR3 length equals 14 residues. Looked up from germline, CDR1 is SGDLS and CDR2 is YYNGEE. V dropped 3 bases and J dropped 8 bases, with 14 bases sitting between them. CDR3 loop: CASSETLNGEKLFF. In nucleotides, the CDR3 is TGTGCCAGCAGCGAGACCCTTAATGGCGAAAAACTGTTTTTT.

The rearrangement uses TRBV9 and TRBJ2-1; D is unclear. CDR3 size: 13 residues. CDR1 SGDLS and CDR2 YYNGEE come from the germline V gene. V lost 0 bases and J lost 5, with 6 bases in between. The CDR3 nucleotides are TGTGCCAGCAGCGTAGGAGGTAACAATGAGCAGTTCTTC. Translated, it gives CASSVGGNNEQFF. Filled out from reference TRBV9 and TRBJ2-1, the complete variable domain reads DSGVTQTPKHLITATGQRVTLRCSPRSGDLSVYWYQQSLDQGLQFLIQYYNGEERAKGNILERFSAQQFPDLHSELNLSSLELGDSALYFCASSVGGNNEQFFGPGTRLTVL.

The rearrangement joins TRBV7-2 to TRBJ1-1; D is ambiguous. Trimming removed 8 bases from V and 7 bases from J, with 20 bases in between. Germline V gives CDR1 SGHTA, CDR2 FQGNSA. The CDR3 runs 14 residues. This CDR3 is CASRIAVIEGEAFF. The CDR3 DNA sequence: TGTGCCAGCCGGATAGCAGTCATCGAGGGTGAAGCTTTCTTT.

The gene calls are TRBV18 and TRBJ2-7, with 12 bases identical to TRBD1. Per germline, CDR1 KGHSH and CDR2 LQKENI. The CDR3 is 17 residues long. V gave up 0 bases and J gave up 0 bases; unmatched junction bases: 3. The CDR3 DNA follows: TGTGCCAGCTCACCACCGGGGACAGGGGGCCTCTCCTACGAGCAGTACTTC. Its translation is CASSPPGTGGLSYEQYF.

The J gene is TRBJ1-5, the V gene TRBV19; D is undetermined. V was trimmed by 6 bases and J by 7 bases, leaving 13 bases between them. CDR1 is LNHDA and CDR2 is SQIVND in the germline V gene (reference sequence). The CDR3 spans 13 residues. CDR3 DNA sequence: TGTGCCAGTAGCATAAGGTTGGAACAGCCCCAGCATTTT. Encoded protein: CASSIRLEQPQHF.

The V and J genes are TRBV6-5 and TRBJ1-1; D remains unclear. This CDR3 has 15 amino acids. V was trimmed by 0 bases and J by 8 bases, leaving 16 bases between them. Per the germline V gene, CDR1 is MNHEY and CDR2 is SVGAGI. The CDR3 DNA follows: TGTGCCAGCAGTTACTCGCCAGGTATGGACCGGGAAGCTTTCTTT. Residues: CASSYSPGMDREAFF.

This clone was picked up one time. The chain uses TRBV11-3 and TRBJ2-7; D may be TRBD1 (6 bases). This CDR3 has 14 amino acids. V was pared by 1 base and J by 2 bases, with 9 bases between. Germline CDR1 is SGHNT and CDR2 is YENEEA. Here the CDR3 reads CASSLGPGAYEQYF. In nucleotides, the CDR3 is TGTGCCAGCAGCTTAGGCCCAGGGGCCTACGAGCAGTACTTC.

V is TRBV7-9 and J is TRBJ1-1; 8 bases map to TRBD1. V was pared by 3 bases and J by 4 bases, with 1 base of the junction left unmatched. The CDR3 has 13 residues. Germline V gene data show CDR1 as SEHNR and CDR2 as FQNEAQ (reference sequence). CDR3 in amino acids: CASSFDRGTEAFF. CDR3 nucleotide sequence: TGTGCCAGCAGCTTCGACAGGGGCACTGAAGCTTTCTTT.

The gene calls are TRBV2 and TRBJ1-5; TRBD1 is a possible D gene (6 bases). Germline loops: CDR1 SNHLY, CDR2 FYNNEI. Trimming removed 6 bases from V and 3 bases from J, with 9 bases in between. This CDR3 has 13 amino acids. This CDR3 reads CASRGQYNQPQHF. The CDR3 DNA sequence: TGTGCCAGCAGAGGACAGTACAATCAGCCCCAGCATTTT.

As DNA, the CDR3 is TGCGCCAGCACTCCAGGGATGGGCTCTCACAATGAGCAGTTCTTC. It encodes CASTPGMGSHNEQFF. The rearrangement uses TRBV4-1 and TRBJ2-1, with D possibly being TRBD1 (5 bases). Germline-derived CDR1 and CDR2 are MGHRA and YSYEKL. V lost 7 bases and J lost 5, with 18 bases in between. The CDR3 covers 15 residues.

The chain couples TRBV10-2 to TRBJ2-1, with D tentatively TRBD2 (7 bases). Germline assignment: CDR1 WSHSY and CDR2 SAAADI. The CDR3 loop spans 14 amino acids. Deletions cut 6 bases from V and 4 bases from J, with 13 bases between. Here the CDR3 reads CASRGAGTYNEQFF. In DNA, the CDR3 is TGCGCCAGCAGGGGAGCGGGGACATACAATGAGCAGTTCTTC.

V usage is TRBV28 and J usage is TRBJ1-2, with D possibly matching TRBD1 (5 bases). Germline V gives CDR1 MDHEN, CDR2 SYDVKM. This CDR3 has 14 residues. Trimming stripped 3 bases from V and 8 bases from J, with 16 bases between. The CDR3 sequence: CASSFPPRAEGYTF. The CDR3 bases are TGTGCCAGCAGTTTCCCCCCCAGGGCGGAGGGCTACACCTTC.

J is TRBJ1-6 and V is TRBV2; tentative D call: TRBD1 (6 bases). There are 15 residues in the CDR3. With 5 bases removed from V and 7 bases from J, the gap between germline ends came to 15 bases. The germline V gene encodes CDR1 SNHLY and CDR2 FYNNEI. CDR3 region: CASSIERQGNSPLHF. CDR3 bases: TGTGCCAGCAGTATCGAGAGGCAGGGGAATTCACCCCTCCACTTT.

The rearrangement uses TRBV5-3 and TRBJ1-2; 7 nucleotides match TRBD1. TRBV5-3 qualifies as an ORF whose function is uncertain. The CDR3 sequence is 15 residues long. V trimming: 3 bases; J trimming: 0 bases; junction bases outside the gene matches: 5. The CDR3 DNA reads TGTGCCAGAAGCTCGACAGGGACACCTAACTATGGCTACACCTTC. It codes for CARSSTGTPNYGYTF.

This clone was seen only once. The V and J genes are TRBV6-5 and TRBJ1-1; the D gene is possibly TRBD1 (6 bases). This CDR3 contains 15 residues. CDR1 and CDR2 (germline): MNHEY, SVGAGI. V gave up 0 bases and J gave up 7 bases, with 15 bases separating them. The CDR3 DNA follows: TGTGCCAGCAGTTACTCGAACAGGGTATCCGGTGAAGCTTTCTTT. The encoded protein is CASSYSNRVSGEAFF.

The J gene is TRBJ1-6, the V gene TRBV7-3, with TRBD1 matching over 7 bases. Germline CDR1 is SGHTA and CDR2 is FQGTGA. CDR3 length: 13 amino acids. V lost 6 bases and J lost 10; bases outside the gene matches: 6. CDR3 sequence: CASSGTAKSPLHF. Written as DNA, the CDR3 is TGTGCCAGCAGTGGGACAGCAAAGTCACCCCTCCACTTT.

The chain joins TRBV6-5 to TRBJ1-1; D remains unclear. CDR1 is MNHEY, CDR2 SVGAGI, per germline. V was cut by 6 bases and J by 1 base, with 15 bases left in between. The CDR3 spans 15 residues. The CDR3 DNA is TGTGCCAGCAGACCACCCTCCCTCTCGAACACTGAAGCTTTCTTT. Amino acids: CASRPPSLSNTEAFF.

The chain recombines TRBV2 with TRBJ1-4; 7 positions agree with TRBD1. This CDR3 is 11 amino acids long. V lost 6 bases to trimming and J lost 16 bases; unmatched junction nucleotides: 8. Germline V gene data show CDR1 as SNHLY and CDR2 as FYNNEI. The CDR3 nucleotides are TGTGCCAGCAGACGGGACAGTTATCCGTTTTTT. Encoded protein: CASRRDSYPFF.

V is TRBV7-2 and J is TRBJ2-2; the D gene is possibly TRBD2 (6 bases). V was pared by 2 bases and J by 2 bases, with 15 bases between. This CDR3 region has 17 residues. Germline CDR1 and CDR2: SGHTA and FQGNSA. Here the CDR3 reads CASSLRAGRLNTGELFF. The DNA for the CDR3 is TGTGCCAGCAGCTTAAGGGCGGGGCGGCTTAACACCGGGGAGCTGTTTTTT.